This T cell receptor (beta chain) is from a study of T cells in Graves' hyperthyroidism and ophthalmopathy. Of note for this clonotype: The target antigen is unknown.

Amplified regions were TCR beta CDR3 sequences from RNA transcripts. First-round RT-PCR with HTBI primers amplified the TCR CDR3 region. TCRdb called the multiplex PCR reads again in MiXCR, with one record for every CDR3 protein. The repertoire holds roughly 800,000 distinct CDR3 sequences, with 35% to 45% as singletons. Lactation, pregnancy, other autoimmune disease or uncontrolled infection led to exclusion of patients. Study findings and constraints: Ophthalmopathy, as predicted by the model, came a median around 6.7 months after the prediction.

Germline CDR1 MNHNS, CDR2 SASEGT. This CDR3 is 16 amino acids long. V trimming: 5 bases; J trimming: 5 bases; junction bases outside the gene matches: 13. The chain links TRBV6-1 to TRBJ2-5, with TRBD1 matching 8 bases. Sequencing was done on a sample of blood. This receptor was identified in a man between 18 and 35 years old with Graves' hyperthyroidism. Here the CDR3 reads CASSWDKTGVGETQYF. In nucleotides, the CDR3 is TGTGCCAGCAGTTGGGACAAGACAGGGGTCGGGGAGACCCAGTACTTC.